A selection of T cell receptor beta chains follows, all from one sample in a study of metastatic and nonmetastatic thyroid tumors. TCRdb recomputed clones from the PCR reads via MiXCR. The sample consists of approximately 25,000 clones, around 26% of them appearing once. Sequenced input: blood. These receptors all stem from a male donor with papillary thyroid cancer or a benign thyroid nodule (not recorded which). Some clones in this sample may be carry-over from other donors' samples. Each CDR3 is given with its conserved first and last residue. A D gene is named only where the DNA matches it firmly. Size is stated for part of the rows, as once, few or many counts, or as a class when the clone is expanded.

V: TRBV27
J: TRBJ2-7
size: NA
D: TRBD1
CDR3: CASILAGTGPYGQYF
DNA: TGTGCCAGCATTCTCGCCGGGACAGGGCCCTACGGGCAGTACTTC

V: TRBV6-2/TRBV6-3
J: TRBJ2-7
size: NA
D: TRBD2
CDR3: CASSWVAGTEQYF
DNA: TGTGCCAGCAGTTGGGTAGCGGGTACCGAGCAGTACTTC

V: TRBV18
J: TRBJ1-3
size: many
D: NA
CDR3: CASSPDPSGNTIYF
DNA: TGTGCCAGCTCACCAGACCCGTCTGGAAACACCATATATTTT

V: TRBV6-1
J: TRBJ1-5
size: many
D: NA
CDR3: CASRDSINQPQHF
DNA: TGTGCCAGCAGGGACAGCATCAATCAGCCCCAGCATTTT

V: TRBV20-1
J: TRBJ1-1
size: many
D: TRBD1
CDR3: CSARDRTGTAQGAEAFF
DNA: TGCAGTGCTAGAGACCGAACCGGGACAGCCCAGGGGGCTGAAGCTTTCTTT

V: TRBV19
J: TRBJ2-3
size: few
D: NA
CDR3: CASSMRISPTDTQYF
DNA: TGTGCCAGTAGTATGAGGATATCGCCCACAGATACGCAGTATTTT

V: TRBV28
J: TRBJ2-2
size: medium-sized
D: TRBD1
CDR3: CASSFFLDRGRGSTGELFF
DNA: TGTGCCAGCAGTTTTTTCCTGGACAGGGGGCGCGGGAGTACCGGGGAGCTGTTTTTT

V: TRBV7-3
J: TRBJ2-1
size: many
D: TRBD2
CDR3: CASSLRHASGNSYNEQFF
DNA: TGTGCCAGCAGCTTAAGGCATGCTAGCGGGAACTCCTACAATGAGCAGTTCTTC

V: TRBV28
J: TRBJ2-6
size: many
D: NA
CDR3: CASSFFRSSGANVLTF
DNA: TGTGCCAGCAGTTTTTTTCGTAGCTCTGGGGCCAACGTCCTGACTTTC

V: TRBV20-1
J: TRBJ1-2
size: NA
D: NA
CDR3: CSAKPGVRDGYTF
DNA: TGCAGTGCGAAACCCGGTGTGAGGGATGGCTACACCTTC

V: TRBV24-1
J: TRBJ1-2
size: medium-sized
D: TRBD1
CDR3: CATSDSATGQLNYGYTF
DNA: TGTGCCACCAGTGATTCAGCAACGGGACAGCTTAACTATGGCTACACCTTC

V: TRBV7-8
J: TRBJ2-1
size: many
D: NA
CDR3: CASSPEHEQFF
DNA: TGTGCCAGCAGCCCCGAGCACGAGCAGTTCTTC

V: TRBV19
J: TRBJ2-3
size: many
D: NA
CDR3: CASSVRGDTQYF
DNA: TGTGCCAGTAGTGTCAGAGGAGATACGCAGTATTTT

V: TRBV7-7
J: TRBJ2-2
size: many
D: NA
CDR3: CAVYPTRANTGELFF
DNA: TGTGCCGTCTACCCGACTCGGGCGAACACCGGGGAGCTGTTTTTT

V: TRBV6-1
J: TRBJ2-3
size: medium-sized
D: NA
CDR3: CASSGARLSPSADTQYF
DNA: TGTGCCAGCAGTGGGGCCCGACTGAGTCCCTCAGCAGATACGCAGTATTTT

V: TRBV24-1
J: TRBJ2-7
size: NA
D: NA
CDR3: CATSEARGGSYEQYF
DNA: TGTGCCACCAGTGAGGCCAGGGGCGGCTCCTACGAGCAGTACTTC

V: TRBV12-3/TRBV12-4
J: TRBJ2-7
size: medium-sized
D: NA
CDR3: CASSFRGGSYEQYF
DNA: TGTGCCAGCAGTTTCAGGGGCGGGAGTTACGAGCAGTACTTC

V: TRBV20-1
J: TRBJ2-3
size: NA
D: TRBD2
CDR3: CSAKEHLACGEGDTQYF
DNA: TGCAGTGCAAAGGAACACCTAGCGTGCGGGGAGGGGGATACGCAGTATTTT

V: TRBV11-2
J: TRBJ2-2
size: many
D: TRBD2
CDR3: CASSPRTSGNTGELFF
DNA: TGTGCCAGCAGCCCCAGGACTAGCGGAAACACCGGGGAGCTGTTTTTT

V: TRBV6-1
J: TRBJ2-7
size: many
D: TRBD1
CDR3: CASSRPGTGGYEQYF
DNA: TGTGCCAGCAGCCGCCCCGGGACAGGGGGCTACGAGCAGTACTTC

V: TRBV6-5
J: TRBJ2-3
size: few
D: NA
CDR3: CASSLEDNTQYF
DNA: TGTGCCAGCAGTTTGGAGGACAATACGCAGTATTTC

V: TRBV6-1
J: TRBJ2-6
size: few
D: TRBD1
CDR3: CASRWTGKASGANFLTF
DNA: TGTGCCAGCCGATGGACAGGCAAAGCCTCTGGTGCCAACTTCCTGACTTTC

V: TRBV29-1
J: TRBJ1-2
size: NA
D: TRBD1
CDR3: CSVLGQGSYGYTF
DNA: TGCAGCGTATTGGGACAGGGAAGCTATGGCTACACCTTC

V: TRBV10-3
J: TRBJ2-2
size: many
D: NA
CDR3: CAISNVPSGELFF
DNA: TGTGCCATCAGTAACGTTCCGTCCGGGGAGCTGTTTTTT

V: TRBV7-6
J: TRBJ2-3
size: many
D: NA
CDR3: CASSLGTDTQYF
DNA: TGTGCCAGCAGCTTAGGTACAGATACGCAGTATTTT

V: TRBV2
J: TRBJ1-5
size: few
D: NA
CDR3: CASSPGPNQPQHF
DNA: TGTGCCAGCAGTCCCGGGCCTAATCAGCCCCAGCATTTT

V: TRBV6-1
J: TRBJ2-5
size: few
D: TRBD2
CDR3: CASSEGDRLAGRETQYF
DNA: TGTGCCAGCAGTGAAGGGGACCGACTAGCGGGAAGGGAGACCCAGTACTTC

V: TRBV7-8
J: TRBJ2-7
size: NA
D: NA
CDR3: CASSLAGGSHVRREQYF
DNA: TGTGCCAGCAGCTTAGCGGGAGGCTCTCACGTTCGTCGGGAGCAGTACTTC

V: TRBV3-1
J: TRBJ1-2
size: few
D: NA
CDR3: CARSLNTGIYPYGYTF
DNA: TGTGCCAGAAGCCTTAACACAGGGATATATCCGTATGGCTACACCTTC